Given below is one T cell receptor (beta chain) in context. A much larger clone differs from this one at a single base, so this may be a read error. This record belongs to a study of regulatory T cells in long-lasting Graves disease. Time point in this sample: newly diagnosed GD, antithyroid drugs for less than 3 months. PBMC RNA was the source of the TCR library. Sequencing libraries for TCR beta were prepared with iRepertoire HTBI primers and Arm-PCR of CDR3 regions. From the multiplex PCR reads, TCRdb called clonotypes with MiXCR, one entry per CDR3 protein. The sample lists roughly 380,000 distinct CDR3 sequences, roughly a sixth occurring once. The source material was peripheral blood mononuclear cells (PBMCs), sampled at new diagnosis, from a patient treated with antithyroid drugs. This receptor was obtained from a female donor with Graves disease.

The CDR3 spells CASSYEGDYNERFF. As DNA, the CDR3 is TGTGCCAGCAGTTACGAGGGAGACTACAATGAGCGGTTCTTC. The chain combines TRBV6-5 with TRBJ2-1; TRBD2 might be the D (5 bases). This CDR3 has 14 amino acids. The V gene's germline CDR1 is MNHEY and CDR2 SVGAGI.